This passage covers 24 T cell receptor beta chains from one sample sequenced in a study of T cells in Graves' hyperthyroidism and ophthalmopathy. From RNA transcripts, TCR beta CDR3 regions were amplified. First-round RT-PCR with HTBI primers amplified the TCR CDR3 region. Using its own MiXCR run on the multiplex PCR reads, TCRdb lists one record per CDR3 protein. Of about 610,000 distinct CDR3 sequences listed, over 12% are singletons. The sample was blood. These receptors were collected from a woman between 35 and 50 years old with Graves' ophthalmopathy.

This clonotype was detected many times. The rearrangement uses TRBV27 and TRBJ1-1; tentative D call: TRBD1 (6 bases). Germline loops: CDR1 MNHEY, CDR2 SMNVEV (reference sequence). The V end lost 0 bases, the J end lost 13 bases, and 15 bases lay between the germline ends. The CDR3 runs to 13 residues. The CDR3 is CASSLSTGTIDFF. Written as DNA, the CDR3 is TGTGCCAGCAGTTTATCGACAGGAACTATTGATTTCTTT.

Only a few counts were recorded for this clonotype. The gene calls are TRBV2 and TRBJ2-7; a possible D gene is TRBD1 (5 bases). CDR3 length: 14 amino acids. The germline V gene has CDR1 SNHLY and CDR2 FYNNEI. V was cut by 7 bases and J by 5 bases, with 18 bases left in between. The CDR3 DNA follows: TGTGCCAGCATCCTACCCACAGGCAGAGACGAGCAGTACTTC. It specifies CASILPTGRDEQYF. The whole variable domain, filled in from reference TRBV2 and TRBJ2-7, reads EPEVTQTPSHQVTQMGQEVILRCVPISNHLYFYWYRQILGQKVEFLVSFYNNEISEKSEIFDDQFSVERPDGSNFTLKIRSTKLEDSAMYFCASILPTGRDEQYFGPGTRLTVT.

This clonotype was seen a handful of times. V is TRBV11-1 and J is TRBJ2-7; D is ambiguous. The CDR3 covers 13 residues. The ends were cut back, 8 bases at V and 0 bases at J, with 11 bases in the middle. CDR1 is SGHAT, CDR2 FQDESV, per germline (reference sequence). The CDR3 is CASGLWGSYEQYF. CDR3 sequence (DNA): TGTGCCAGCGGGCTATGGGGCTCCTACGAGCAGTACTTC.

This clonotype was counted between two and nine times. The CDR3 loop is CASSLGQGTKNIQYF. CDR3 DNA: TGTGCCAGCAGCTTGGGACAGGGGACCAAAAACATTCAGTACTTC. The J gene is TRBJ2-4, the V gene TRBV5-4; TRBD1 matches 8 bases. This CDR3 comprises 15 residues. Germline CDR1 reads SGHNT; CDR2 reads YYREEE (reference sequence). V was pared by 0 bases and J by 2 bases, with 1 base of the junction left unmatched.

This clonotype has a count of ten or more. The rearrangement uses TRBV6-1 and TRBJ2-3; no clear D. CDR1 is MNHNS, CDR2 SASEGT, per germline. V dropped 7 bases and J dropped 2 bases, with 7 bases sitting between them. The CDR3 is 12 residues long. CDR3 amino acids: CASKGPTDTQYF. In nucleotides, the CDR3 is TGTGCCAGCAAGGGCCCCACAGATACGCAGTATTTT.

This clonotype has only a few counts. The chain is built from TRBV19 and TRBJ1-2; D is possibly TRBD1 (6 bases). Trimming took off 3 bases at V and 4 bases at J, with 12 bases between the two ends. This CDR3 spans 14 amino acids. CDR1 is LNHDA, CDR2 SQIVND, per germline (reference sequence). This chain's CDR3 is CASSMDRGLYGYTF. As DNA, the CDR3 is TGTGCCAGTAGTATGGACAGAGGCCTCTATGGCTACACCTTC.

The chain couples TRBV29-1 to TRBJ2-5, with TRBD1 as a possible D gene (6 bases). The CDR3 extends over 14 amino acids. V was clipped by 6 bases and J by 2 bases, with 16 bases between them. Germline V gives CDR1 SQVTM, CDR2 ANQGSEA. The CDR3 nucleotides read TGCAGCGTATCCCTCGGGACACCACAAGAGACCCAGTACTTC. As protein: CSVSLGTPQETQYF. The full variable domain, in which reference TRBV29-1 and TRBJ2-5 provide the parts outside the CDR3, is SAVISQKPSRDICQRGTSLTIQCQVDSQVTMMFWYRQQPGQSLTLIATANQGSEATYESGFVIDKFPISRPNLTFSTLTVSNMSPEDSSIYLCSVSLGTPQETQYFGPGTRLLVL.

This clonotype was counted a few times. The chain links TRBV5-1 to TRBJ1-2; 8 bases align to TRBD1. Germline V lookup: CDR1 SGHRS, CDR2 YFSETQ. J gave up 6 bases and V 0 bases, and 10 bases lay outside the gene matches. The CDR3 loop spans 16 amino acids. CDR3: CASSLAKTGVVDGYTF. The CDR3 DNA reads TGCGCCAGCAGCTTGGCTAAGACAGGGGTCGTGGATGGCTACACCTTC.

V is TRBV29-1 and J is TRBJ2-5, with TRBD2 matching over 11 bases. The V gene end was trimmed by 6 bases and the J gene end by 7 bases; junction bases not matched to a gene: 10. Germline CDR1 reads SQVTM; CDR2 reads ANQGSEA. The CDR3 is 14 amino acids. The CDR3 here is CSVSGLAAAGTQYF. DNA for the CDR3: TGCAGCGTGTCGGGACTAGCGGCTGCGGGGACCCAGTACTTC.

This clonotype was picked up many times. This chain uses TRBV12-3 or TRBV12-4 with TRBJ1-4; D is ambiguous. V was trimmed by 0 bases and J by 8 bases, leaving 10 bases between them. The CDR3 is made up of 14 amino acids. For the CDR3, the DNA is TGTGCCAGCAGTTTAGCCCCCCAGGCCGAAAAACTGTTTTTT. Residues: CASSLAPQAEKLFF.

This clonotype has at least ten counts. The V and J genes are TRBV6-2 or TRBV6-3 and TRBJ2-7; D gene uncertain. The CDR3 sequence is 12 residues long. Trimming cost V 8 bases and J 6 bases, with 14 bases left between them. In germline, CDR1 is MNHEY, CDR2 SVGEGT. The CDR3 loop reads CASAYKPSEQYF. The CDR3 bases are TGTGCCAGCGCCTACAAGCCCTCCGAGCAGTACTTC.

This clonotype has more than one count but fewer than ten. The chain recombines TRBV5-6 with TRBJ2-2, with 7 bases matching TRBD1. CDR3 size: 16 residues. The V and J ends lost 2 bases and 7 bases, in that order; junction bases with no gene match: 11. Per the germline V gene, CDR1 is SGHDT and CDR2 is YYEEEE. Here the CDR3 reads CASSFIDRVYGGELFF. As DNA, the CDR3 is TGTGCCAGCAGCTTCATCGACAGGGTGTATGGCGGGGAGCTGTTTTTT.

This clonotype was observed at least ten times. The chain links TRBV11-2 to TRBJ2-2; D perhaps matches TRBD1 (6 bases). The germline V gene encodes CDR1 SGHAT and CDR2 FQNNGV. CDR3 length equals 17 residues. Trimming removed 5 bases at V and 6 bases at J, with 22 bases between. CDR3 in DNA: TGTGCCAGCAGCCACCTTACAGGGCCCTCCACGCCCGGGGAGCTGTTTTTT. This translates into CASSHLTGPSTPGELFF. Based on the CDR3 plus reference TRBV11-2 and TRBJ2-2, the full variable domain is EAGVAQSPRYKIIEKRQSVAFWCNPISGHATLYWYQQILGQGPKLLIQFQNNGVVDDSQLPKDRFSAERLKGVDSTLKIQPAKLEDSAVYLCASSHLTGPSTPGELFFGEGSRLTVL.

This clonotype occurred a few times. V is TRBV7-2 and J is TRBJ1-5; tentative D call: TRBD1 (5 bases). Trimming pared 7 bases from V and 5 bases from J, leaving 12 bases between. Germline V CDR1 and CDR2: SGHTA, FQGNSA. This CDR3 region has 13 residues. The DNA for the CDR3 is TGTGCCAGCAACCCCCAAGGGGATCAGCCCCAGCATTTT. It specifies CASNPQGDQPQHF. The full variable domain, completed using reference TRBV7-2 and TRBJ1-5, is GAGVSQSPSNKVTEKGKDVELRCDPISGHTALYWYRQSLGQGLEFLIYFQGNSAPDKSGLPSDRFSAERTGGSVSTLTIQRTQQEDSAVYLCASNPQGDQPQHFGDGTRLSIL.

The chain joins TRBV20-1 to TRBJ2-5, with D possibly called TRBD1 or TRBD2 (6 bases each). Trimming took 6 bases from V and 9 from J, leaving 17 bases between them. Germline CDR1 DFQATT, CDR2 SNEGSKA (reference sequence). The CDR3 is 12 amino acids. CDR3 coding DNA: TGCAGTGCAGGGGGGCCGGCCGGGTCCCAGTACTTC. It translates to CSAGGPAGSQYF.

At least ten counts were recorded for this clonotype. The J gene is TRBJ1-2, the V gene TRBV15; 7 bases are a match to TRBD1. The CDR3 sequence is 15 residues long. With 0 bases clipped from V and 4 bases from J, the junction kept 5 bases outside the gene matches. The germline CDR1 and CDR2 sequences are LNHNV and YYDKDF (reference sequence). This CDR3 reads CATSRDTQGGYGYTF. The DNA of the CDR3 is TGTGCCACCAGCAGAGATACCCAGGGGGGCTATGGCTACACCTTC.

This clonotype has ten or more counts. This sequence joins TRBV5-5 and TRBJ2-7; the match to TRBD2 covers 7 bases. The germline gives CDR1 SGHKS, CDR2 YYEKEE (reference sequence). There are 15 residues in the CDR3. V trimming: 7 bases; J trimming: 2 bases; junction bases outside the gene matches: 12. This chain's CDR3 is CASFRSTAGAYEQYF. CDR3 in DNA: TGTGCCAGCTTCCGATCGACCGCGGGAGCCTACGAGCAGTACTTC.

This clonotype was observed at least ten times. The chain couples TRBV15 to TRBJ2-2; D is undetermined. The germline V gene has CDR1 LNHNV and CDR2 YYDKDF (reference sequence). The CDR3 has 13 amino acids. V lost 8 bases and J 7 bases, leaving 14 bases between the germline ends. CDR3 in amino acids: CATEVGYGGELFF. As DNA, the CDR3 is TGTGCCACCGAGGTGGGGTATGGCGGGGAGCTGTTTTTT.

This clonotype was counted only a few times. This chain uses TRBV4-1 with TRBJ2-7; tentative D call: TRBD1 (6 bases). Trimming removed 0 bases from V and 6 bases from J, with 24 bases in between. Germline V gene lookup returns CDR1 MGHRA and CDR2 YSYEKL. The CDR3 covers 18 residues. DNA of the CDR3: TGCGCCAGCAGCCAAGATCGGGCAGGGGTTTATCCTCGCCCCGAGCAGTACTTC. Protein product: CASSQDRAGVYPRPEQYF.

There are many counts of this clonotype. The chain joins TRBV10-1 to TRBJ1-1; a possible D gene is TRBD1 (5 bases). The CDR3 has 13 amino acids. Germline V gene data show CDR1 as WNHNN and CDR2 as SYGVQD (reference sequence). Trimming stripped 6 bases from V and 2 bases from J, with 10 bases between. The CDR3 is CASRQGPNTEAFF. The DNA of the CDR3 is TGCGCCAGCAGGCAGGGACCAAACACTGAAGCTTTCTTT.

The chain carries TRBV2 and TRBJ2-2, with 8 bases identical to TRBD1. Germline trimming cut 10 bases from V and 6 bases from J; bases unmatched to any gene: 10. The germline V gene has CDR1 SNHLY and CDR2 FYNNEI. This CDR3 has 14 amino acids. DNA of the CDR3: TGTGCCACCGCGGTAGGACAGGGAGCCGGGGAGCTGTTTTTT. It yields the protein CATAVGQGAGELFF.

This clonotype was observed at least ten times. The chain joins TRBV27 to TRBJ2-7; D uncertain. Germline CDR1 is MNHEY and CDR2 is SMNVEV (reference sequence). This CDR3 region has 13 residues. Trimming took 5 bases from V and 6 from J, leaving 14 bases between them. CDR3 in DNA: TGTGCCAGCAGTCCTCACCCCCCGGGCGAGCAGTACTTC. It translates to CASSPHPPGEQYF.

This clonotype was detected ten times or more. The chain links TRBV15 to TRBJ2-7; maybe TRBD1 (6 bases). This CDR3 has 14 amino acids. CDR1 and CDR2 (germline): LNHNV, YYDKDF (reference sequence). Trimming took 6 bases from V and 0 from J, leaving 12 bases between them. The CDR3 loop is CATSVGTRSYEQYF. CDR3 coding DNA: TGTGCCACCAGTGTAGGGACACGCTCCTACGAGCAGTACTTC.

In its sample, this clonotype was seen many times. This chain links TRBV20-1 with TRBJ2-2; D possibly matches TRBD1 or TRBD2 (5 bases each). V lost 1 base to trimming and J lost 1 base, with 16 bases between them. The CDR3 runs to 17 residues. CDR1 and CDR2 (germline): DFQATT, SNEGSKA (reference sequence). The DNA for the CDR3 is TGCAGTGCTAGAGGGGGACGGCCCGACTGGAACACCGGGGAGCTGTTTTTT. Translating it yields CSARGGRPDWNTGELFF.